This T cell receptor beta chain is from a study of T cell repertoires in cytomegalovirus infection. Points from the study as a whole: Across the ex vivo response, the dominant clonotypes were HLA-C-restricted CMV-specific TCR beta clonotypes.

TCRdb independently ran MiXCR on the reads; one entry per CDR3 protein. The table has more than 650,000 distinct CDR3 sequences, about a third seen once. As regards this clonotype: Its target is not known.

The germline V gene encodes CDR1 SGHRS and CDR2 YFSETQ. This CDR3 contains 16 residues. V was trimmed by 0 bases and J by 2 bases, leaving 11 bases between them. The sequenced sample was PBMCs. This clonotype was obtained from a human donor in good health (CMV status not recorded). Some clones in this sample may be carry-over from other donors' samples. The V gene is TRBV5-1, the J gene TRBJ2-2, with unresolved D. CDR3 in DNA: TGCGCCAGCAGCTTGGAAGGGAACCCTAACACCGGGGAGCTGTTTTTT. Translating it yields CASSLEGNPNTGELFF.